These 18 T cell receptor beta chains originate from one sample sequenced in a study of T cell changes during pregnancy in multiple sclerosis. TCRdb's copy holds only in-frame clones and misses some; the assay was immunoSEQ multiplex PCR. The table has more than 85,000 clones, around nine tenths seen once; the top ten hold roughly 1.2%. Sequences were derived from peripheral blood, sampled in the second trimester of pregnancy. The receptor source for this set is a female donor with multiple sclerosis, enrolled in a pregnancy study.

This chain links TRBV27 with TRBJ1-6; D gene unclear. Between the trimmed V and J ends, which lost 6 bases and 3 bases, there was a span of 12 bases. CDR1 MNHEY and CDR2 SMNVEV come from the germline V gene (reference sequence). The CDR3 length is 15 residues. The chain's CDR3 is CASRSTDYYNSPLHF. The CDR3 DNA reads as TGTGCCAGCAGGTCTACGGACTACTATAATTCACCCCTCCACTTT.

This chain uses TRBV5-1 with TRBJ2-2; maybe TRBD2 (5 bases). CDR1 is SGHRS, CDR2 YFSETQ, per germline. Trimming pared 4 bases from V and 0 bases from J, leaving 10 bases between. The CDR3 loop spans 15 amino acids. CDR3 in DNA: TGCGCCAGCAGCACGGACTTTGCGAACACCGGGGAGCTGTTTTTT. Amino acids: CASSTDFANTGELFF.

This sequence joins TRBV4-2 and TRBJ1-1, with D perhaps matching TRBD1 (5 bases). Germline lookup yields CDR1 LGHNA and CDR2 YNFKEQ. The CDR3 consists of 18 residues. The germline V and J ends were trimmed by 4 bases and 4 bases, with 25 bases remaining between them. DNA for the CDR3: TGTGCCAGCAGCCGTTACCCCGTTCAGGGCCAAAGGGGCACTGAAGCTTTCTTT. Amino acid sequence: CASSRYPVQGQRGTEAFF.

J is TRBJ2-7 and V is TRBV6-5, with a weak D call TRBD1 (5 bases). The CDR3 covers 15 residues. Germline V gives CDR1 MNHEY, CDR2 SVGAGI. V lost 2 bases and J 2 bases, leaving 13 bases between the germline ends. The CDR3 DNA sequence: TGTGCCAGCAGTTACGATCGACAGTTGGCCTACGAGCAGTACTTC. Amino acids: CASSYDRQLAYEQYF.

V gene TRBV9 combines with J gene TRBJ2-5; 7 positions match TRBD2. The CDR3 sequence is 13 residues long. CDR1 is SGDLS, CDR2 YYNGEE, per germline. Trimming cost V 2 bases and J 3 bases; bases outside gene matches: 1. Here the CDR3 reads CASSVGGEETQYF. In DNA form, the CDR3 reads TGTGCCAGCAGCGTTGGGGGGGAAGAGACCCAGTACTTC. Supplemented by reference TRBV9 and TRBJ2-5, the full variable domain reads DSGVTQTPKHLITATGQRVTLRCSPRSGDLSVYWYQQSLDQGLQFLIQYYNGEERAKGNILERFSAQQFPDLHSELNLSSLELGDSALYFCASSVGGEETQYFGPGTRLLVL.

CDR3 region: CASSKVRDRYNQPQHF. CDR3 sequence (DNA): TGTGCCAGTAGTAAAGTCCGGGACAGATACAATCAGCCCCAGCATTTT. The V gene is TRBV19, the J gene TRBJ1-5; TRBD1 matches at 7 bases. V lost 4 bases, J lost 3 bases, and 9 bases stayed unmatched. Germline assignment: CDR1 LNHDA and CDR2 SQIVND (reference sequence). The CDR3 runs 16 residues.

This chain's CDR3 is CASSGGQRHTEAFF. In nucleotides, the CDR3 is TGTGCCAGCTCGGGAGGTCAGAGACACACTGAAGCTTTCTTT. The chain joins TRBV18 to TRBJ1-1; D ambiguous. V was cut by 6 bases and J by 3 bases, with 14 bases left in between. Germline V lookup: CDR1 KGHSH, CDR2 LQKENI. The length of the CDR3 is 14 residues.

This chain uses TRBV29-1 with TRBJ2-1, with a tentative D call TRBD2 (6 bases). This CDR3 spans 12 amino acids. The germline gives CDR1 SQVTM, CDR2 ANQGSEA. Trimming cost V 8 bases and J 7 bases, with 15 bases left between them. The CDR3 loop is CSTWAGRNEQFF. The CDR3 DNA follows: TGCAGCACCTGGGCAGGGAGGAATGAGCAGTTCTTC.

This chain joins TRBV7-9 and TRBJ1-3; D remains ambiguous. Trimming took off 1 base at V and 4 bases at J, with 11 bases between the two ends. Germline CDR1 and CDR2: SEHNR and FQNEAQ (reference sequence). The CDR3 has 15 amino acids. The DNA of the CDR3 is TGTGCCAGCAGCTTAGGACGGAGATCCGGAAACACCATATATTTT. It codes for CASSLGRRSGNTIYF.

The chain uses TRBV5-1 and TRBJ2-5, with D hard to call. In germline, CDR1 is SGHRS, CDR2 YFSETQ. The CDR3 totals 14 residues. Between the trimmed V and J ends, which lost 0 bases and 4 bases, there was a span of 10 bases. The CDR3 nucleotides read TGCGCCAGCAGCTTGGGGCTGCTCCCAGAGACCCAGTACTTC. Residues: CASSLGLLPETQYF.

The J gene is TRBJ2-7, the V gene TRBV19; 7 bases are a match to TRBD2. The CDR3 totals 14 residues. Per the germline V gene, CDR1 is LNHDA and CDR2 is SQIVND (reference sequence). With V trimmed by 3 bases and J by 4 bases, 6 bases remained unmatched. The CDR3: CASSMGLAAYEQYF. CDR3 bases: TGTGCCAGTAGTATGGGCCTAGCGGCGTACGAGCAGTACTTC.

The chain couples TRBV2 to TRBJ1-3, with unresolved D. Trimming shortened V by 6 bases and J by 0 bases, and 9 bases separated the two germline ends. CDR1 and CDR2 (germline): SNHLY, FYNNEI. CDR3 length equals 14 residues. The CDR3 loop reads CASSEQFSGNTIYF. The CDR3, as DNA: TGTGCCAGCAGCGAACAGTTCTCTGGAAACACCATATATTTT.

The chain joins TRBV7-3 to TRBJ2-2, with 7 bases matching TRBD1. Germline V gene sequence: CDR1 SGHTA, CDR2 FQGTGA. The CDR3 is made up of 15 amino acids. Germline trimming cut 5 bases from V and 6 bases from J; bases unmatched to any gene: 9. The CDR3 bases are TGTGCCAGCAGCCCAACCGGGACAGTTGCCGGGGAGCTGTTTTTT. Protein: CASSPTGTVAGELFF.

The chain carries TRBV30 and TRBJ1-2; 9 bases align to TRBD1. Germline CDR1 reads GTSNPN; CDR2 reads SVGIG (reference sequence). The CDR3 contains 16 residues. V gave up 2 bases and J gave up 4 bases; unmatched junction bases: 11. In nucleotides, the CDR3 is TGTGCCTGGAGTCCCCTCCACAGGGGGCGCGGCTATGGCTACACCTTC. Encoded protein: CAWSPLHRGRGYGYTF.

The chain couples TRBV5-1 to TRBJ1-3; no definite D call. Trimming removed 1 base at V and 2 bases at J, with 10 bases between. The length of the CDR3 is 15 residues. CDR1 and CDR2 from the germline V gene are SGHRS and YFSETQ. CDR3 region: CASSLSRAAGNTIYF. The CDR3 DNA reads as TGCGCCAGCAGCTTGTCCAGAGCGGCTGGAAACACCATATATTTT.

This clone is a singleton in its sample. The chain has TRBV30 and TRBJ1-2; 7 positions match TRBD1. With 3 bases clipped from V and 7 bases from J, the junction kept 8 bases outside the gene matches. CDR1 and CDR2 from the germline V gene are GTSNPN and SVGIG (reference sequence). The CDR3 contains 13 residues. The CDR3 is CAWRPRTGPGYTF. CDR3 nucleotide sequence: TGTGCCTGGAGACCCCGGACAGGTCCTGGCTACACCTTC. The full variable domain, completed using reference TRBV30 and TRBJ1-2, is SQTIHQWPATLVQPVGSPLSLECTVEGTSNPNLYWYRQAAGRGLQLLFYSVGIGQISSEVPQNLSASRPQDRQFILSSKKLLLSDSGFYLCAWRPRTGPGYTFGSGTRLTVV.

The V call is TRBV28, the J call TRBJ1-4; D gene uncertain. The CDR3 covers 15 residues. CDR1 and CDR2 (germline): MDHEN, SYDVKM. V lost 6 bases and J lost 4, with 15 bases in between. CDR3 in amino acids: CASRTMDPLNEKLFF. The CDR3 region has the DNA TGTGCCAGCAGGACTATGGACCCTCTTAATGAAAAACTGTTTTTT.

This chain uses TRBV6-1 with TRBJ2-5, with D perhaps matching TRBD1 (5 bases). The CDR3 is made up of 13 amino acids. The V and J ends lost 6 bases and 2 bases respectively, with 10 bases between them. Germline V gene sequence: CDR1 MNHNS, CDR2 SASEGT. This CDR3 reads CASSPTGQETQYF. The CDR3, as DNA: TGTGCCAGCAGCCCAACAGGACAAGAGACCCAGTACTTC.